The 32 T cell receptor beta chains listed next were all sequenced from one sample in a study of spatial heterogeneity in lung cancer. Notes on the study in general: For expanded intratumoral alpha and beta TCRs, counts tracked tumor mutation counts.

Antigens of these TCRs are unknown. TCRdb processed the 5' RACE reads anew with MiXCR; each CDR3 protein has one entry. This table holds 25,000 to 30,000 distinct CDR3 sequences, about 7% found once. Time point reported: sample taken at primary tumor resection. The specimen was lung tumor tissue, collected at surgery. Every receptor here comes from a male donor with early-stage non-small cell lung cancer.

Here the CDR3 reads CSVVLNTEAFF. CDR3 nucleotides: TGCAGCGTTGTCCTGAACACTGAAGCTTTCTTT. The rearrangement links TRBV29-1 to TRBJ1-1, with D unclear. The CDR3 covers 11 residues. Trimming cost V 4 bases and J 0 bases, with 3 bases left between them. Germline CDR1 SQVTM, CDR2 ANQGSEA.

The rearrangement links TRBV6-5 to TRBJ1-6; 7 bases agree with TRBD1. Trimming took 7 bases from V and 10 from J; bases not matched to a gene: 13. CDR3 length: 15 amino acids. CDR1 and CDR2 from the germline V gene are MNHEY and SVGAGI. DNA of the CDR3: TGTGCCAGCACCAAGACCACAGGGGTAGGATCACCCCTCCACTTT. This sequence encodes CASTKTTGVGSPLHF.

This clonotype was counted only a few times. The chain carries TRBV11-2 and TRBJ2-2; D may match TRBD1 or TRBD2 (5 bases each). Trimming removed 2 bases at V and 6 bases at J, with 16 bases between. The CDR3 contains 16 residues. Per germline, CDR1 SGHAT and CDR2 FQNNGV. The CDR3 is CASSLMAGTNAGELFF. DNA for the CDR3: TGTGCCAGCAGCTTAATGGCAGGGACCAACGCCGGGGAGCTGTTTTTT.

At least ten counts were recorded for this clonotype. The chain links TRBV7-2 to TRBJ1-6, with TRBD1 matching 7 bases. The CDR3 covers 14 residues. Germline assignment: CDR1 SGHTA and CDR2 FQGNSA. V lost 4 bases, J lost 9 bases, and 6 bases stayed unmatched. The CDR3 bases are TGTGCCAGCAGCTCGGACAGGACGAGTTCACCCCTCCACTTT. Translated, it gives CASSSDRTSSPLHF.

This clonotype was seen ten or more times. The chain uses TRBV7-2 and TRBJ2-1; D unclear. Trimming shortened V by 2 bases and J by 13 bases, and 21 bases separated the two germline ends. CDR3 size: 15 residues. Germline CDR1 is SGHTA and CDR2 is FQGNSA. Written as DNA, the CDR3 is TGTGCCAGCAGCTTATACACTTCCGGCCTTATCATTCAGTTCTTC. Translating gives CASSLYTSGLIIQFF.

Only a few counts were recorded for this clonotype. The chain recombines TRBV7-8 with TRBJ1-1; perhaps TRBD1 as D (6 bases). The CDR3 extends over 15 amino acids. Germline lookup yields CDR1 SGHVS and CDR2 FQNEAQ. V lost 2 bases and J lost 1, with 11 bases in between. The CDR3 protein is CASSLIAQGNTEAFF. CDR3 nucleotide sequence: TGTGCCAGCAGCTTAATCGCACAGGGGAACACTGAAGCTTTCTTT.

In its sample, this clonotype was seen a few times. The chain employs TRBV7-2 and TRBJ2-6; no reliable D call. The V gene's germline CDR1 is SGHTA and CDR2 FQGNSA. The CDR3 totals 15 residues. Trimming shortened V by 6 bases and J by 4 bases, and 13 bases separated the two germline ends. CDR3 protein: CASRDPREGANVLTF. DNA of the CDR3: TGTGCCAGCAGAGATCCTCGCGAGGGGGCCAACGTCCTGACTTTC.

This clonotype was seen a handful of times. The rearrangement uses TRBV9 and TRBJ1-2; TRBD1 agrees at 7 bases. The germline CDR1 and CDR2 sequences are SGDLS and YYNGEE. V lost 3 bases to trimming and J lost 3 bases; unmatched junction nucleotides: 8. The CDR3 contains 15 residues. As DNA, the CDR3 is TGTGCCAGCAGCGCCCGACAGGGAGACGACTATGGCTACACCTTC. Translation: CASSARQGDDYGYTF.

This clonotype showed up just a few times. The J gene is TRBJ1-2, the V gene TRBV20-1, with no clear D. CDR1 DFQATT and CDR2 SNEGSKA come from the germline V gene (reference sequence). CDR3 length equals 13 residues. Trimming stripped 0 bases from V and 5 bases from J, with 10 bases between. The CDR3 DNA reads TGCAGTGCTAGAGATCCCACTGGGTATGGCTACACCTTC. Amino acid sequence: CSARDPTGYGYTF.

The table lists this clonotype with a few counts. This chain joins TRBV10-3 and TRBJ2-7; D is uncertain. The V gene's germline CDR1 is ENHRY and CDR2 SYGVKD. The V gene lost 3 bases and the J gene lost 2 bases, with 8 bases spanning the gap. The length of the CDR3 is 13 residues. In nucleotides, the CDR3 is TGTGCCATCAGTGACCCACGAACCTACGAGCAGTACTTC. Translated: CAISDPRTYEQYF.

This clonotype ranks as medium-sized. This chain uses TRBV28 with TRBJ2-4, with D perhaps TRBD2 (6 bases). CDR3 length equals 16 residues. V gave up 5 bases and J gave up 0 bases, with 14 bases separating them. From germline, CDR1 is MDHEN and CDR2 SYDVKM. In DNA, the CDR3 is TGTGCCAGCAGTCCCTACCGGGACTTAGCCAAAAACATTCAGTACTTC. It codes for CASSPYRDLAKNIQYF. The entire variable domain, with the rest obtained from reference TRBV28 and TRBJ2-4, is as follows: DVKVTQSSRYLVKRTGEKVFLECVQDMDHENMFWYRQDPGLGLRLIYFSYDVKMKEKGDIPEGYSVSREKKERFSLILESASTNQTSMYLCASSPYRDLAKNIQYFGAGTRLSVL.

This clonotype has a count of ten or more. V and J are TRBV7-2 and TRBJ2-3, with D maybe TRBD2 (7 bases). The CDR3 runs 18 residues. V lost 5 bases to trimming and J lost 4 bases, with 25 bases between them. Per the germline V gene, CDR1 is SGHTA and CDR2 is FQGNSA. The chain's CDR3 is CASSRLGGGLVISDTQYF. CDR3 DNA: TGTGCCAGCAGCCGTCTAGGCGGGGGCCTGGTTATTTCAGATACGCAGTATTTT.

This clonotype was detected many times. DNA of the CDR3: TGTGCCAGCAGTTACGGCGGAGACAATCAGCCCCAGCATTTT. It is translated as CASSYGGDNQPQHF. V is TRBV6-2 or TRBV6-3 and J is TRBJ1-5; no definite D call. The length of the CDR3 is 14 residues. The germline CDR1 and CDR2 sequences are MNHEY and SVGEGT. Trimming took 2 bases from V and 3 from J, leaving 8 bases between them.

This clonotype was observed at least ten times. The chain recombines TRBV7-9 with TRBJ2-7; 7 nucleotides agree with TRBD1. Per the germline V gene, CDR1 is SEHNR and CDR2 is FQNEAQ (reference sequence). V gave up 5 bases and J gave up 3 bases; unmatched junction bases: 7. The CDR3 has 14 amino acids. CDR3: CASSLGQALYEQYF. For the CDR3, the DNA is TGTGCCAGCAGCCTAGGACAGGCCCTCTACGAGCAGTACTTC.

The chain combines TRBV6-5 with TRBJ2-3; unclear D gene. Per the germline V gene, CDR1 is MNHEY and CDR2 is SVGAGI. The CDR3 has 14 residues. Trimming left V 0 bases short and J 4 bases short, with 8 bases between. This CDR3 reads CASSYSMMADTQYF. As DNA, the CDR3 is TGTGCCAGCAGTTACTCGATGATGGCAGATACGCAGTATTTT.

This clonotype was counted at least ten times. The rearrangement links TRBV10-3 to TRBJ1-6; D not certain. The CDR3 is made up of 13 amino acids. V gave up 5 bases and J gave up 3 bases, with 5 bases separating them. CDR1 ENHRY and CDR2 SYGVKD come from the germline V gene. CDR3 DNA sequence: TGTGCCATCAGTTGGGACTATAATTCACCCCTCCACTTT. Translation: CAISWDYNSPLHF.

This clonotype occurred many times. The chain couples TRBV5-1 to TRBJ1-1; no clear D gene. Looked up from germline, CDR1 is SGHRS and CDR2 is YFSETQ. The CDR3 has 16 amino acids. Trimming stripped 1 base from V and 0 bases from J, with 13 bases between. The CDR3 region has the DNA TGCGCCAGCAGCTTGTCTCCCGCACTAATGAACACTGAAGCTTTCTTT. It codes for CASSLSPALMNTEAFF.

Ten or more counts support this clonotype. This chain uses TRBV7-7 with TRBJ1-5; D remains unclear. The CDR3 sequence is 16 residues long. V dropped 1 base and J dropped 3 bases, with 13 bases sitting between them. Germline V gene lookup returns CDR1 SSHAT and CDR2 FNYEAQ (reference sequence). The CDR3 nucleotides read TGTGCCAGCAGCTTAGGGCCCTCAGCCTTCAATCAGCCCCAGCATTTT. Residues: CASSLGPSAFNQPQHF.

This clonotype was counted many times. The chain is built from TRBV5-1 and TRBJ2-3; 10 bases are a match to TRBD1. Losses at the gene ends were 3 bases for V and 6 bases for J; bases not matched to a gene: 7. The CDR3 loop spans 15 amino acids. The germline CDR1 and CDR2 sequences are SGHRS and YFSETQ. The CDR3 DNA sequence: TGCGCCAGCAGCTACGGGACAGGGGAACAGGATACGCAGTATTTT. This translates into CASSYGTGEQDTQYF.

Of note for this clonotype: Since a much larger clone is just one base distant, this may be a read error. The chain has TRBV7-2 and TRBJ2-1; either TRBD1 or TRBD2 may supply D (6 bases each). V was trimmed by 7 bases and J by 4 bases, leaving 11 bases between them. The CDR3 is 13 residues long. Germline CDR1 SGHTA, CDR2 FQGNSA. CDR3 amino acids: CASKGGRYNEQFF. The DNA of the CDR3 is TGTGCCAGCAAGGGGGGCCGATACAATGAGCAGTTCTTC.

This clonotype has at least ten counts. The chain couples TRBV9 to TRBJ2-3, with a weak D call TRBD1 (7 bases). Between the trimmed V and J ends, which lost 5 bases and 4 bases, there was a span of 17 bases. There are 15 residues in the CDR3. Looked up from germline, CDR1 is SGDLS and CDR2 is YYNGEE. CDR3 protein: CASSEQGRGADTQYF. CDR3 DNA: TGTGCCAGCAGTGAACAGGGGCGCGGGGCAGATACGCAGTATTTT.

This clonotype was seen repeatedly, ten times or more. This chain uses TRBV28 with TRBJ1-5; D may be TRBD1 (6 bases). The V gene's germline CDR1 is MDHEN and CDR2 SYDVKM. This CDR3 region has 13 residues. Trimming left V 9 bases short and J 7 bases short, with 16 bases between. The DNA for the CDR3 is TGTGCCAGTAGACAGGCCTCACGGCAGCCCCAGCATTTT. It codes for CASRQASRQPQHF.

This rearrangement joins TRBV7-2 to TRBJ2-3; TRBD2 agrees at 14 bases. Germline V gives CDR1 SGHTA, CDR2 FQGNSA. The CDR3 length is 18 residues. J gave up 0 bases and V 5 bases, and 7 bases lay outside the gene matches. This chain's CDR3 is CASSPRTSGGPSTDTQYF. In DNA, the CDR3 is TGTGCCAGCAGCCCCCGGACTAGCGGGGGGCCTAGCACAGATACGCAGTATTTT.

Only a few counts were recorded for this clonotype. The chain links TRBV28 to TRBJ1-4; D is perhaps TRBD1 (5 bases). The CDR3 consists of 15 residues. V was cut by 3 bases and J by 8 bases, with 16 bases left in between. Germline V gives CDR1 MDHEN, CDR2 SYDVKM. This CDR3 is CASSFPQGLGEKLFF. CDR3 nucleotides: TGTGCCAGCAGTTTCCCCCAGGGACTCGGGGAAAAACTGTTTTTT.

This clonotype was observed at least ten times. The chain recombines TRBV6-2 or TRBV6-3 with TRBJ1-5; the match to TRBD1 covers 8 bases. V was pared by 6 bases and J by 0 bases, with 10 bases of the junction left unmatched. The CDR3 consists of 17 residues. In germline, CDR1 is MNHEY, CDR2 SVGEGT. CDR3 protein: CASSRTGTTYSNQPQHF. The CDR3 coding sequence is TGTGCCAGCAGCCGGACAGGGACGACTTATAGCAATCAGCCCCAGCATTTT.

This clonotype was seen ten or more times. The chain is built from TRBV6-2 or TRBV6-3 and TRBJ2-4; a possible D gene is TRBD1 (6 bases). V lost 4 bases, J lost 0 bases, and 16 bases lay in between. From germline, CDR1 is MNHEY and CDR2 SVGEGT. CDR3 size: 17 residues. CDR3 in DNA: TGTGCCAGCAGTTTAGGACTGCAGGGGATAGCCAAAAACATTCAGTACTTC. This encodes CASSLGLQGIAKNIQYF.

This clonotype was seen at least ten times. V and J are TRBV7-2 and TRBJ1-5; D uncertain. Germline values: CDR1 SGHTA, CDR2 FQGNSA. V lost 1 base and J lost 1, with 11 bases in between. The CDR3 sequence is 16 residues long. The CDR3 spells CASSLVGGPSNQPQHF. Written as DNA, the CDR3 is TGTGCCAGCAGCTTAGTAGGAGGACCAAGCAATCAGCCCCAGCATTTT.

This clonotype has a handful of counts. The chain links TRBV5-1 to TRBJ2-3; D remains unclear. Per the germline V gene, CDR1 is SGHRS and CDR2 is YFSETQ. V lost 3 bases and J lost 2, with 19 bases in between. The CDR3 covers 17 residues. The CDR3 sequence: CASSSGRLGRSTDTQYF. The DNA for the CDR3 is TGCGCCAGCAGCTCTGGCAGGTTGGGCCGATCCACAGATACGCAGTATTTT.

Many counts were recorded for this clonotype. The rearrangement links TRBV7-2 to TRBJ2-7, with D hard to call. Germline V lookup: CDR1 SGHTA, CDR2 FQGNSA. The CDR3 extends over 13 amino acids. V was cut by 1 base and J by 4 bases, with 8 bases left in between. The CDR3, as DNA: TGTGCCAGCAGCTTAGAGGCCGGGTACGAGCAGTACTTC. Amino acids: CASSLEAGYEQYF.

This clonotype was seen ten or more times. The chain employs TRBV12-3 or TRBV12-4 and TRBJ2-5; D may correspond to TRBD1 or TRBD2 (5 bases each). The V and J ends lost 2 bases and 5 bases respectively, with 9 bases between them. There are 13 residues in the CDR3. CDR3 residues: CASSLSGTETQYF. The DNA for the CDR3 is TGTGCCAGCAGTTTATCCGGGACGGAGACCCAGTACTTC.

The rearrangement uses TRBV1 and TRBJ2-7; the table calls TRBD1, which could not be checked here. TRBV1 is designated a pseudogene. The CDR3 runs to 16 residues. This chain's CDR3 is CTSSPGGLGLSYEQYF. CDR3 nucleotides: TGCACCAGCAGCCCAGGGGGGCTGGGACTTTCCTACGAGCAGTACTTC.

In this sample, this clonotype turned up many times. The chain combines TRBV28 with TRBJ2-5, with TRBD2 matching over 7 bases. With 8 bases clipped from V and 9 bases from J, the junction kept 9 bases outside the gene matches. The length of the CDR3 is 12 residues. Germline V gene data show CDR1 as MDHEN and CDR2 as SYDVKM. CDR3: CASGLVRSAQYF. As DNA, the CDR3 is TGTGCCAGCGGACTAGTCCGGTCGGCCCAGTACTTC.